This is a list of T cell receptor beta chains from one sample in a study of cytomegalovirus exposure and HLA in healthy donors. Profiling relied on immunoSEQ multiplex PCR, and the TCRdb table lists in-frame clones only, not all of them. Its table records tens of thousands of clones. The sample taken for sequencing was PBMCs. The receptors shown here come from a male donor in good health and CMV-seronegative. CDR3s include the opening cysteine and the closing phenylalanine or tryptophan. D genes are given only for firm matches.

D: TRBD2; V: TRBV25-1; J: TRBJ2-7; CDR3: CASSPGTSVYEQYF; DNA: TGTGCCAGCAGCCCCGGGACTAGCGTCTACGAGCAGTACTTC
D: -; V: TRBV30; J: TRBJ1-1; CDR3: CAWTTGGGNTEAFF; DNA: TGTGCCTGGACCACAGGCGGTGGGAACACTGAAGCTTTCTTT
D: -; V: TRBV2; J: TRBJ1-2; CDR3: CASMRDALYGYTF; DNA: TGTGCCAGCATGAGGGATGCACTCTATGGCTACACCTTC
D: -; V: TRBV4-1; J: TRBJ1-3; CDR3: CASSRELSSGNTIYF; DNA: TGCGCCAGCAGTCGCGAATTGAGCTCTGGAAACACCATATATTTT
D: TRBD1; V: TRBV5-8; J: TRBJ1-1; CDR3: CASSLDRGWTTEAFF; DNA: TGTGCCAGCAGCCTTGACAGGGGGTGGACCACTGAAGCTTTCTTT
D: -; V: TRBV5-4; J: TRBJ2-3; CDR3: CASSLFISTDTQYF; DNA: TGTGCCAGCAGCTTGTTTATTAGCACAGATACGCAGTATTTT
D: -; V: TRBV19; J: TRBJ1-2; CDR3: CATSLWGSGMLGNYGYTF; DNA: TGTGCCACCTCGCTGTGGGGAAGCGGGATGTTAGGAAACTATGGCTACACCTTC
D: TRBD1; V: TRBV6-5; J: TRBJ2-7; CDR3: CASSTGQGSYEQYF; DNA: TGTGCCAGCAGTACGGGACAGGGCAGCTACGAGCAGTACTTC
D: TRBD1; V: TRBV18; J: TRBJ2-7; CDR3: CASSPPDRAEYEQYF; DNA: TGTGCCAGCTCACCACCTGACAGGGCGGAATACGAGCAGTACTTC
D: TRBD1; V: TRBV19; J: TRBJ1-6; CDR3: CASSSTGGTDSPLHF; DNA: TGTGCCAGTAGTTCGACAGGGGGCACGGATTCACCCCTCCACTTT
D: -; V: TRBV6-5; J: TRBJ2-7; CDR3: CASSRGGTANEQYF; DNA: TGTGCCAGCAGTCGAGGAGGGACAGCGAACGAGCAGTACTTC
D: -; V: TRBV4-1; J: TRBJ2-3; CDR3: CASSRIQLTDTQYF; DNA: TGCGCCAGCAGCCGTATACAATTGACAGATACGCAGTATTTT
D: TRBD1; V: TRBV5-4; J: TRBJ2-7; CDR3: CASSSTGPEQYF; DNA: TGTGCCAGCAGCTCGACAGGGCCCGAGCAGTACTTC
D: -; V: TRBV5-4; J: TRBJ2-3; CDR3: CASSLGGASTDTQYF; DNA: TGTGCCAGCAGCTTAGGGGGGGCGAGCACAGATACGCAGTATTTT
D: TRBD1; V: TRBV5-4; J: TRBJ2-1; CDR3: CASRFGTTGGGEQFF; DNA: TGTGCCAGCAGATTTGGAACGACAGGGGGAGGTGAGCAGTTCTTC
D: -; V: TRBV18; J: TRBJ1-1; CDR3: CASSRGDVGTEAFF; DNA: TGTGCCAGCTCACGGGGGGACGTAGGAACTGAAGCTTTCTTT